Shown below are 10 T cell receptor beta chains from a single sample sequenced in a study of T cell responses to AZD1222 COVID-19 vaccine. Assay: immunoSEQ multiplex PCR; the TCRdb copy retains only in-frame clones and omits some. The table records 74,000 or so clones, 80% to 90% of them present only once. The sample consisted of peripheral blood, taken on day 0 of AZD1222 vaccination. These receptors originate from an adult in good health.

This clone was detected a few times. The gene calls are TRBV28 and TRBJ1-1; 8 nucleotides align to TRBD1. Germline V gives CDR1 MDHEN, CDR2 SYDVKM. The trim removed 6 bases at V and 0 bases at J, leaving 6 bases unmatched. The CDR3 is 15 amino acids. CDR3 region: CASRSRTGLNTEAFF. CDR3 DNA sequence: TGTGCCAGCAGGTCCCGGACAGGGCTGAACACTGAAGCTTTCTTT. The complete variable domain, with remaining parts taken from reference TRBV28 and TRBJ1-1, reads DVKVTQSSRYLVKRTGEKVFLECVQDMDHENMFWYRQDPGLGLRLIYFSYDVKMKEKGDIPEGYSVSREKKERFSLILESASTNQTSMYLCASRSRTGLNTEAFFGQGTRLTVV.

Here the CDR3 reads CASSVGWLNNEQFF. The CDR3 nucleotides read TGTGCCAGCAGCGTAGGGTGGCTAAACAATGAGCAGTTCTTC. V gene TRBV9 combines with J gene TRBJ2-1; D gene ambiguous. The V gene lost 0 bases and the J gene lost 5 bases, with 9 bases spanning the gap. The germline gives CDR1 SGDLS, CDR2 YYNGEE. The CDR3 is 14 amino acids.

This clone was observed a handful of times. The CDR3 region is CASTLTEVTEAFF. For the CDR3, the DNA is TGTGCCAGTACCCTCACCGAGGTCACTGAAGCTTTCTTT. The V call is TRBV19, the J call TRBJ1-1; no clear D gene. Deletions cut 7 bases from V and 4 bases from J, with 13 bases between. Germline V lookup: CDR1 LNHDA, CDR2 SQIVND (reference sequence). CDR3 length: 13 amino acids.

The chain combines TRBV4-3 with TRBJ2-1, with D perhaps TRBD2 (6 bases). CDR1 and CDR2 (germline): LGHNA, YSLEER. Trimming removed 3 bases from V and 4 bases from J, with 19 bases in between. CDR3 length equals 17 residues. The CDR3 DNA sequence: TGCGCCAGCAGCCAGGGATCGCCGGGGGTTTCATACAATGAGCAGTTCTTC. Amino acid sequence: CASSQGSPGVSYNEQFF.

This clone occurred once. The chain couples TRBV7-2 to TRBJ2-1, with D tentatively TRBD1 (5 bases). The germline V and J ends were trimmed by 4 bases and 2 bases, with 9 bases remaining between them. This CDR3 has 14 residues. Germline V gene data show CDR1 as SGHTA and CDR2 as FQGNSA. The CDR3 is CASSWTFTYNEQFF. CDR3 DNA: TGTGCCAGCAGCTGGACATTTACCTACAATGAGCAGTTCTTC.

This chain joins TRBV5-1 and TRBJ2-3; no clear D. CDR3 size: 13 residues. Germline V gives CDR1 SGHRS, CDR2 YFSETQ. V was trimmed by 4 bases and J by 5 bases, leaving 11 bases between them. This chain's CDR3 is CASSRRTKDTQYF. In DNA, the CDR3 is TGCGCCAGCAGCCGACGGACCAAAGATACGCAGTATTTT. The full variable domain, its missing parts supplied by reference TRBV5-1 and TRBJ2-3, is KAGVTQTPRYLIKTRGQQVTLSCSPISGHRSVSWYQQTPGQGLQFLFEYFSETQRNKGNFPGRFSGRQFSNSRSEMNVSTLELGDSALYLCASSRRTKDTQYFGPGTRLTVL.

The chain recombines TRBV4-3 with TRBJ2-7, with D perhaps TRBD1 (7 bases). V gave up 0 bases and J gave up 5 bases, with 17 bases separating them. Germline V lookup: CDR1 LGHNA, CDR2 YSLEER. The CDR3 length is 16 residues. The CDR3 sequence is CASSQDRGGGLNEQYF. The CDR3 DNA follows: TGCGCCAGCAGCCAAGATCGAGGAGGGGGCTTAAACGAGCAGTACTTC.

V usage is TRBV6-6 and J usage is TRBJ2-7, with D possibly called TRBD1 or TRBD2 (5 bases each). The V gene lost 5 bases and the J gene lost 2 bases, with 13 bases spanning the gap. The CDR3 runs 14 residues. From germline, CDR1 is MNHNY and CDR2 SVGAGI (reference sequence). The CDR3 region has the DNA TGTGCCAGCAGTGTCGACACGGGACCCTACGAGCAGTACTTC. This gives the protein CASSVDTGPYEQYF.

The genes are TRBV12-5 and TRBJ2-2; 7 nucleotides agree with TRBD1. CDR1 and CDR2 (germline): LGHNT, FRNRAP. J gave up 2 bases and V 3 bases, and 3 bases lay outside the gene matches. This CDR3 is built from 15 residues. CDR3 sequence: CASGFGQANTGELFF. CDR3 bases: TGTGCTAGTGGTTTCGGACAGGCAAACACCGGGGAGCTGTTTTTT.

This clone was seen only a few times. V and J are TRBV6-2 or TRBV6-3 and TRBJ1-5; 9 nucleotides agree with TRBD1. The junction had 5 bases not matched to a gene; V was cut back by 1 base and J by 7 bases. CDR1 is MNHEY, CDR2 SVGEGT, per germline. The CDR3 is 15 residues long. CDR3 in amino acids: CASSYLTGGRQPQHF. CDR3 bases: TGTGCCAGCAGTTACTTAACAGGGGGCCGGCAGCCCCAGCATTTT.